Below, 21 T cell receptor beta chains from the same sample are listed, as sequenced in a study of identifying expanded T cells in peripheral blood. Measured with immunoSEQ multiplex PCR; TCRdb has only the in-frame clones, and not every one. The table lists around 85,000 clones, approximately 91% of them singletons, with 2.5% to 3.5% in the top ten. The sequenced sample was blood. These receptors were taken from a person between 18 and 75 years old in good health.

The genes are TRBV19 and TRBJ1-3; D uncertain. This CDR3 comprises 14 residues. Looked up from germline, CDR1 is LNHDA and CDR2 is SQIVND (reference sequence). The V and J ends lost 7 bases and 0 bases respectively, with 10 bases between them. The CDR3, as DNA: TGTGCCAGTAAAGAGGGCCTCTCTGGAAACACCATATATTTT. This encodes CASKEGLSGNTIYF.

The chain combines TRBV12-5 with TRBJ2-5, with TRBD2 matching 12 bases. The CDR3 has 15 residues. The trim removed 7 bases at V and 5 bases at J, leaving 8 bases unmatched. CDR1 and CDR2 from the germline V gene are LGHNT and FRNRAP. The CDR3 DNA follows: TGTGCTAGTGCCCCGACTAGCGGGAGTTGGGAGACCCAGTACTTC. This codes for CASAPTSGSWETQYF.

This CDR3 is CASSVEWVTSYNEQFF. The CDR3 DNA follows: TGTGCCAGCAGCGTAGAGTGGGTGACCTCCTACAATGAGCAGTTCTTC. This chain connects TRBV9 to TRBJ2-1; D call uncertain. The length of the CDR3 is 16 residues. Germline V gene lookup returns CDR1 SGDLS and CDR2 YYNGEE. Deletions cut 0 bases from V and 0 bases from J, with 10 bases between.

This chain uses TRBV28 with TRBJ1-2, with D maybe TRBD1 (5 bases). The CDR3 length is 12 residues. Germline loops: CDR1 MDHEN, CDR2 SYDVKM. V lost 10 bases to trimming and J lost 0 bases, with 9 bases between them. CDR3 protein: CATLTANYGYTF. The CDR3 DNA is TGTGCCACCCTGACAGCTAACTATGGCTACACCTTC.

This clone was seen just once. The CDR3: CASSRGLAGALEQYF. The CDR3 region has the DNA TGCGCCAGCAGCCGAGGACTAGCGGGAGCTCTCGAGCAGTACTTC. This chain uses TRBV4-3 with TRBJ2-7; 13 bases are a match to TRBD2. With 4 bases clipped from V and 6 bases from J, the junction kept 6 bases outside the gene matches. There are 15 residues in the CDR3. Germline V lookup: CDR1 LGHNA, CDR2 YSLEER.

The chain combines TRBV10-3 with TRBJ1-1; 7 bases fit TRBD1. Germline-derived CDR1 and CDR2 are ENHRY and SYGVKD. The CDR3 is 13 amino acids. With V trimmed by 6 bases and J by 3 bases, 4 bases remained unmatched. As DNA, the CDR3 is TGTGCCATCAGACGGACAGGCTACACTGAAGCTTTCTTT. This gives the protein CAIRRTGYTEAFF.

This sequence joins TRBV9 and TRBJ2-3; the D gene is possibly TRBD2 (6 bases). Germline loops: CDR1 SGDLS, CDR2 YYNGEE. V was clipped by 3 bases and J by 4 bases, with 9 bases between them. The CDR3 sequence is 13 residues long. The CDR3 nucleotides are TGTGCCAGCAGCGAGACTAGTGCAGATACGCAGTATTTT. Translating it yields CASSETSADTQYF.

The rearrangement uses TRBV7-8 and TRBJ2-1; 8 bases are a match to TRBD1. Germline assignment: CDR1 SGHVS and CDR2 FQNEAQ. This CDR3 spans 16 amino acids. V was clipped by 5 bases and J by 4 bases; unmatched bases: 10. In DNA form, the CDR3 reads TGTGCCAGCAGCCCGGAGGACAGGGCGGGGTACAATGAGCAGTTCTTC. It encodes CASSPEDRAGYNEQFF.

The V call is TRBV10-1, the J call TRBJ2-7, with D possibly matching TRBD1 (6 bases). The CDR3 is 13 amino acids. CDR1 WNHNN and CDR2 SYGVQD come from the germline V gene (reference sequence). The V gene lost 5 bases and the J gene lost 6 bases, with 14 bases spanning the gap. The CDR3 region is CASSRQVQSEQYF. The CDR3 bases are TGCGCCAGCAGTAGACAGGTCCAGTCCGAGCAGTACTTC.

The chain has TRBV12-5 and TRBJ2-7; D possibly corresponds to TRBD2 (6 bases). The CDR3 extends over 13 amino acids. V gave up 9 bases and J gave up 0 bases, with 12 bases separating them. Germline loops: CDR1 LGHNT, CDR2 FRNRAP. As DNA, the CDR3 is TGTGCTAGCTCGGAGGGTCCCTCCTACGAGCAGTACTTC. It is translated as CASSEGPSYEQYF.

This chain links TRBV4-2 with TRBJ2-3; the D gene could be TRBD1 or TRBD2 (5 bases each). Germline V lookup: CDR1 LGHNA, CDR2 YNFKEQ. V was pared by 1 base and J by 2 bases, with 7 bases between. This CDR3 is built from 14 residues. CDR3 sequence: CASSQGGPTDTQYF. CDR3 in DNA: TGTGCCAGCAGCCAAGGGGGACCCACAGATACGCAGTATTTT.

The V and J genes are TRBV19 and TRBJ2-6; 9 positions match TRBD1. V lost 5 bases to trimming and J lost 0 bases; unmatched junction nucleotides: 8. This CDR3 comprises 18 residues. CDR1 and CDR2 (germline): LNHDA, SQIVND (reference sequence). CDR3 in amino acids: CASSWAGTGTSGANVLTF. As DNA, the CDR3 is TGTGCCAGTAGTTGGGCCGGGACAGGGACCTCTGGGGCCAACGTCCTGACTTTC. The complete variable domain, with remaining parts taken from reference TRBV19 and TRBJ2-6, reads DGGITQSPKYLFRKEGQNVTLSCEQNLNHDAMYWYRQDPGQGLRLIYYSQIVNDFQKGDIAEGYSVSREKKESFPLTVTSAQKNPTAFYLCASSWAGTGTSGANVLTFGAGSRLTVL.

This clone has a single count. The rearrangement uses TRBV5-1 and TRBJ1-3; a possible D gene is TRBD1 (6 bases). Germline CDR1 and CDR2: SGHRS and YFSETQ. V was trimmed by 2 bases and J by 4 bases, leaving 10 bases between them. The CDR3 consists of 14 residues. CDR3 loop: CASSLMGAGNTIYF. For the CDR3, the DNA is TGCGCCAGCAGCTTAATGGGGGCCGGAAACACCATATATTTT.

This chain connects TRBV4-2 to TRBJ1-2, with a possible D match to TRBD1 (5 bases). This CDR3 comprises 14 residues. Germline V gene lookup returns CDR1 LGHNA and CDR2 YNFKEQ. Trimming removed 1 base from V and 8 bases from J, with 14 bases in between. The CDR3 DNA sequence: TGTGCCAGCAGCCAAGTAGACACATACAGGGGCTACACCTTC. This sequence encodes CASSQVDTYRGYTF.

In this sample, this clone turned up once. V gene TRBV7-2 combines with J gene TRBJ2-5; no firm D call. The germline V gene encodes CDR1 SGHTA and CDR2 FQGNSA. The CDR3 loop spans 13 amino acids. Trimming shortened V by 1 base and J by 5 bases, and 8 bases separated the two germline ends. CDR3: CASSLGLIETQYF. The CDR3 region has the DNA TGTGCCAGCAGCTTAGGTCTCATCGAGACCCAGTACTTC. Full variable domain (remainder filled in from reference TRBV7-2 and TRBJ2-5): GAGVSQSPSNKVTEKGKDVELRCDPISGHTALYWYRQSLGQGLEFLIYFQGNSAPDKSGLPSDRFSAERTGGSVSTLTIQRTQQEDSAVYLCASSLGLIETQYFGPGTRLLVL.

This clone appeared a single time. This chain links TRBV7-2 with TRBJ2-7; 7 nucleotides align to TRBD2. The germline CDR1 and CDR2 sequences are SGHTA and FQGNSA. V gave up 5 bases and J gave up 6 bases; unmatched junction bases: 7. The CDR3 length is 13 residues. The CDR3 DNA reads as TGTGCCAGCAGCCCATACCCGGGGGGCGAGCAGTACTTC. Translation: CASSPYPGGEQYF.

This chain's CDR3 is CASSLAADTQYF. The CDR3 DNA reads as TGTGCCAGCAGCTTGGCCGCGGATACGCAGTATTTT. The chain is built from TRBV5-6 and TRBJ2-3; no definite D call. The CDR3 sequence is 12 residues long. V was trimmed by 0 bases and J by 6 bases, leaving 5 bases between them. Germline CDR1 and CDR2: SGHDT and YYEEEE.

V usage is TRBV28 and J usage is TRBJ2-7; 14 nucleotides match TRBD2. CDR1 is MDHEN and CDR2 is SYDVKM in the germline V gene. V was clipped by 7 bases and J by 4 bases; unmatched bases: 21. There are 20 residues in the CDR3. CDR3 sequence reads: CASNIERQGAGTSGSYEQYF. CDR3 in DNA: TGTGCCAGCAACATAGAACGACAGGGGGCAGGGACTAGCGGGAGTTACGAGCAGTACTTC.

This chain connects TRBV7-2 to TRBJ2-1; D is perhaps TRBD2 (6 bases). The CDR3 covers 15 residues. CDR1 and CDR2 (germline): SGHTA, FQGNSA. V was trimmed by 5 bases and J by 7 bases, leaving 18 bases between them. The CDR3 nucleotides read TGTGCCAGCAGCCCAGCTACCGGAGGGTGGAATGAGCAGTTCTTC. It translates to CASSPATGGWNEQFF.

The rearrangement joins TRBV19 to TRBJ1-1, with 9 nucleotides matching TRBD1. From germline, CDR1 is LNHDA and CDR2 SQIVND (reference sequence). The ends lost 6 bases at V and 3 bases at J; junction bases unmatched: 5. This CDR3 has 14 residues. CDR3 bases: TGTGCCAGTAGGCGACAGGGGGGAGACACTGAAGCTTTCTTT. Its translation is CASRRQGGDTEAFF.

The count of this clone is one. The gene calls are TRBV7-2 and TRBJ2-2; no clear D. In germline, CDR1 is SGHTA, CDR2 FQGNSA. The CDR3 sequence is 14 residues long. Trimming took off 0 bases at V and 2 bases at J, with 4 bases between the two ends. Here the CDR3 reads CASSLAGNTGELFF. The CDR3, as DNA: TGTGCCAGCAGCTTAGCGGGAAACACCGGGGAGCTGTTTTTT.